The 9 T cell receptor beta chains below were found in one sample sequenced in a study of T cells after yellow fever vaccination. A single record per CDR3 protein comes from TCRdb applying MiXCR to the 5' RACE reads. The sample consists of roughly 100,000 distinct CDR3 sequences, 8.9% of them appearing once. This specimen consisted of CD8+ T cells not binding an NS4B(214-222) dextramer, sorted from PBMCs, obtained less than 18 days after the first yellow fever vaccination. The receptors were gathered from a man younger than 35 who received the YFV17D yellow fever vaccine.

V and J are TRBV20-1 and TRBJ2-2; D remains ambiguous. Germline lookup yields CDR1 DFQATT and CDR2 SNEGSKA (reference sequence). The germline V and J ends were trimmed by 3 bases and 0 bases, with 5 bases remaining between them. The CDR3 extends over 13 amino acids. The DNA for the CDR3 is TGCAGTGCTAGTGCCGCGAACACCGGGGAGCTGTTTTTT. Protein product: CSASAANTGELFF.

The rearrangement uses TRBV5-4 and TRBJ1-1, with D tentatively TRBD1 (5 bases). Germline-derived CDR1 and CDR2 are SGHNT and YYREEE (reference sequence). With 4 bases removed from V and 11 bases from J, the gap between germline ends came to 15 bases. This CDR3 has 12 residues. This chain's CDR3 is CASSGGPLEAFF. The CDR3 DNA reads as TGTGCCAGCAGCGGGGGACCCCTCGAGGCTTTCTTT.

This clonotype was counted only a few times. The chain combines TRBV12-3 or TRBV12-4 with TRBJ1-5; 7 bases are a match to TRBD1. The CDR3 contains 16 residues. V shed 5 bases, J shed 1 base, and the junction held 8 bases outside the gene matches. CDR3 nucleotide sequence: TGTGCCAGCAGTCGACAGGGTTCAATGAGCAATCAGCCCCAGCATTTT. It is translated as CASSRQGSMSNQPQHF.

This clonotype has just a few counts. The CDR3 loop is CATSRPGQGNYGYTF. The CDR3, as DNA: TGTGCCACCAGCAGACCGGGACAGGGGAACTATGGCTACACCTTC. The chain is built from TRBV15 and TRBJ1-2, with 10 nucleotides matching TRBD1. The CDR3 is made up of 15 amino acids. CDR1 and CDR2 (germline): LNHNV, YYDKDF (reference sequence). The V gene end was trimmed by 2 bases and the J gene end by 2 bases; junction bases not matched to a gene: 2.

The CDR3 DNA reads TGTGCCAGCACCGCCCCTGGGGGGCAATACGAGCAGTACTTC. Protein sequence: CASTAPGGQYEQYF. The chain uses TRBV6-2 or TRBV6-3 and TRBJ2-7; D possibly uses TRBD1 or TRBD2 (6 bases each). V was pared by 7 bases and J by 4 bases, with 17 bases between. The CDR3 is made up of 14 amino acids. Germline V gene lookup returns CDR1 MNHEY and CDR2 SVGEGT.

V is TRBV5-6 and J is TRBJ2-1; 12 bases fit TRBD1. V shed 4 bases and J 11 bases; nucleotides not matched to a gene: 7. The CDR3 runs to 14 residues. From germline, CDR1 is SGHDT and CDR2 YYEEEE. CDR3 sequence (DNA): TGTGCCAGCAGCGCGGGACAGGGGGCCTATAAGCAGTTCTTC. It yields the protein CASSAGQGAYKQFF.

The CDR3 loop is CASSQGGGNTIYF. Here the CDR3 DNA reads TGTGCCAGCAGCCAAGGCGGGGGAAACACCATATATTTT. The chain links TRBV4-2 to TRBJ1-3; no firm D call. V lost 1 base to trimming and J lost 4 bases, with 5 bases between them. This CDR3 region has 13 residues. Germline CDR1 reads LGHNA; CDR2 reads YNFKEQ.

The rearrangement links TRBV11-1 to TRBJ2-1, with D tentatively TRBD1 or TRBD2 (5 bases each). The germline V and J ends were trimmed by 1 base and 7 bases, with 23 bases remaining between them. The CDR3 is made up of 18 amino acids. Germline V gives CDR1 SGHAT, CDR2 FQDESV (reference sequence). The CDR3 here is CASSLGGIGVPLGNEQFF. Here the CDR3 DNA reads TGTGCCAGCAGCTTAGGGGGGATTGGGGTCCCGTTAGGAAATGAGCAGTTCTTC.

This clonotype showed up just a few times. The rearrangement uses TRBV20-1 and TRBJ2-7, with TRBD1 matching 9 bases. The ends lost 4 bases at V and 5 bases at J; junction bases unmatched: 6. Per germline, CDR1 DFQATT and CDR2 SNEGSKA (reference sequence). The CDR3 consists of 13 residues. CDR3 residues: CSANPGQGNEQYF. The CDR3 DNA follows: TGCAGTGCTAATCCGGGACAGGGTAACGAGCAGTACTTC.